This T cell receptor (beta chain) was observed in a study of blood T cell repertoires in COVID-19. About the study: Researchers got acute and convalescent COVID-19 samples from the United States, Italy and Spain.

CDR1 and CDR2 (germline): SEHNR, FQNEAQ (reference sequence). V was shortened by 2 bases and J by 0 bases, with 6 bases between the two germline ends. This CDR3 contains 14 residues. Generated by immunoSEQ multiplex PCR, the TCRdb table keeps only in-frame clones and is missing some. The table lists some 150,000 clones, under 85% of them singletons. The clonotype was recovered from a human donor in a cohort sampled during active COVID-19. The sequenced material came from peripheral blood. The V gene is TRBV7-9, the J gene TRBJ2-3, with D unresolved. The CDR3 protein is CASSLSISTDTQYF. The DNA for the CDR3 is TGTGCCAGCAGCTTATCCATTAGCACAGATACGCAGTATTTT.